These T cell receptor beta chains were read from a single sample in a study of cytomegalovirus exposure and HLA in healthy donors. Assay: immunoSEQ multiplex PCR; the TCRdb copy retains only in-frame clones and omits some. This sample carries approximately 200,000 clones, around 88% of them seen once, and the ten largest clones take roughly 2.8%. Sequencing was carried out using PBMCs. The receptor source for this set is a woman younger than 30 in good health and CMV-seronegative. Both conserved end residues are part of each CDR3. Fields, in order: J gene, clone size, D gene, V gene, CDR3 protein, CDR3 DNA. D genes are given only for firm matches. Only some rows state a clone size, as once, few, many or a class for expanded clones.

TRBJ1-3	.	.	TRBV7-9	CASSPGSGTGNTIYF	TGTGCCAGCAGCCCCGGCTCAGGGACTGGAAACACCATATATTTT
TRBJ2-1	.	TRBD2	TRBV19	CASSGTSSYNEQFF	TGTGCCAGTAGTGGGACTAGCTCCTACAATGAGCAGTTCTTC
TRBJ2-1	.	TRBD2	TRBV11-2	CASSLGAGGYNEQFF	TGTGCCAGCAGCTTAGGGGCGGGAGGGTACAATGAGCAGTTCTTC
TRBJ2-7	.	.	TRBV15	CATSSGAGLDDEQYF	TGTGCCACCAGCAGCGGTGCGGGCCTTGACGACGAGCAGTACTTC
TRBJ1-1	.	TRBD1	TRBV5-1	CASSLRDSNTEAFF	TGCGCCAGCAGCCTCCGGGACAGCAACACTGAAGCTTTCTTT
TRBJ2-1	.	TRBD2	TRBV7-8	CASSLEGLAGHNEQFF	TGTGCCAGCAGCTTAGAGGGACTAGCGGGACACAATGAGCAGTTCTTC
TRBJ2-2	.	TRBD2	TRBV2	CASTQREDRTGELFF	TGTGCCAGCACCCAGCGGGAGGATCGGACCGGGGAGCTGTTTTTT
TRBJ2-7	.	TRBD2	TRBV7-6	CASSLDVGGRYEQYF	TGTGCCAGCAGCTTAGATGTCGGCGGGAGGTACGAGCAGTACTTC
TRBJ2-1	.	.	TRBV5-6	CASSAQYNEQFF	TGTGCCAGCAGCGCCCAGTATAATGAGCAGTTCTTC
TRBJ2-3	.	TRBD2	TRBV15	CATSRDSGSGTDTQYF	TGTGCCACCAGCAGGGATAGCGGGAGTGGTACAGATACGCAGTATTTT
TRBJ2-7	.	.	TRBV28	CASRLNRVWSSYEQYF	TGTGCCAGCAGGCTCAACAGGGTCTGGAGCTCCTACGAGCAGTACTTC
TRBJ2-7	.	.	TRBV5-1	CASSLGASNEQYF	TGCGCCAGCAGCTTAGGGGCCTCTAACGAGCAGTACTTC
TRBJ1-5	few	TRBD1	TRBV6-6	CASRTGQGGNQPQHF	TGTGCCAGCAGAACCGGACAGGGTGGGAATCAGCCCCAGCATTTT
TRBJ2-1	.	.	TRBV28	CASSLFGRVGASSYNEQFF	TGTGCCAGCAGTTTATTCGGCAGGGTTGGTGCCAGCTCCTACAATGAGCAGTTCTTC
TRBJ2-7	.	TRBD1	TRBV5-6	CASSGYRGNEQYF	TGTGCCAGCAGCGGTTACAGGGGTAACGAGCAGTACTTC
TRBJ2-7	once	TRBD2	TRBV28	CASSLSLAGNYEQYF	TGTGCCAGCAGTTTGTCACTAGCGGGAAATTACGAGCAGTACTTC
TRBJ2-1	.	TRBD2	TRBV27	CASSSRMGLAGVLNEQFF	TGTGCCAGCAGTTCCCGAATGGGACTAGCGGGAGTTCTCAATGAGCAGTTCTTC
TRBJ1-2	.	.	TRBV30	CAWKEEGYYGYTF	TGTGCCTGGAAGGAGGAGGGGTACTATGGCTACACCTTC
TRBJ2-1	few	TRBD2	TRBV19	CASSISGGRDNEQFF	TGTGCCAGTAGTATTAGTGGCGGGAGGGACAATGAGCAGTTCTTC
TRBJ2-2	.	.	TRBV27	CASSLLGPGTGELFF	TGTGCCAGCAGTTTATTGGGCCCCGGTACCGGGGAGCTGTTTTTT
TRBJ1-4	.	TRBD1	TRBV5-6	CASSLSNRGREKLFF	TGTGCCAGCAGCTTGAGTAACAGGGGTAGAGAAAAACTGTTTTTT
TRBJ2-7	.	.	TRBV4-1	CASSQGSPAGARGEQYF	TGCGCCAGCAGCCAAGGGTCCCCGGCAGGGGCGAGAGGCGAGCAGTACTTC
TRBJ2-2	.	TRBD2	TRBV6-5	CASSLSGRVTGELFF	TGTGCCAGCAGCCTAAGCGGGAGAGTAACCGGGGAGCTGTTTTTT
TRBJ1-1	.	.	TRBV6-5	CASSQIDRYTEAFF	TGTGCCAGCAGTCAAATCGACAGATACACTGAAGCTTTCTTT
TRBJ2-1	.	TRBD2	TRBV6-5	CASSAMAGGPGEQFF	TGTGCCAGCAGCGCTATGGCGGGAGGGCCGGGTGAGCAGTTCTTC
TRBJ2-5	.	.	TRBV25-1	CASSEGGYGETQYF	TGTGCCAGCAGTGAAGGAGGGTACGGAGAGACCCAGTACTTC
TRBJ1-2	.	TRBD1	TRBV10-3	CAIKPGQGDYGYTF	TGTGCCATAAAGCCGGGACAGGGCGACTATGGCTACACCTTC
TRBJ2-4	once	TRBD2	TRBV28	CASSYGAERDKDIQYF	TGTGCCAGCAGTTACGGGGCGGAGCGGGATAAGGACATTCAGTACTTC
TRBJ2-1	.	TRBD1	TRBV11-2	CASSRGTGLYNEQFF	TGTGCCAGCAGCCGGGGGACAGGACTCTACAATGAGCAGTTCTTC
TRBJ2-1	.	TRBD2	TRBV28	CASSMGQKMTGLVSREQFF	TGTGCCAGCAGTATGGGACAAAAGATGACGGGACTAGTGTCTCGGGAGCAGTTCTTC
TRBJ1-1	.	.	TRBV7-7	CASSLTVETEAFF	TGTGCTAGCAGCTTGACTGTAGAGACTGAAGCTTTCTTT
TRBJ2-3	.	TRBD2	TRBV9	CASSVAPSGRAGTDTQYF	TGTGCCAGCAGCGTAGCTCCTAGCGGGAGGGCCGGCACAGATACGCAGTATTTT
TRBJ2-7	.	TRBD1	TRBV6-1	CASRPGQGSYEQYF	TGTGCCAGCAGGCCGGGACAGGGCTCCTACGAGCAGTACTTC
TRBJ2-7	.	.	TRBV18	CASRLRVGYEQYF	TGTGCCAGCCGACTCCGGGTGGGCTACGAGCAGTACTTC
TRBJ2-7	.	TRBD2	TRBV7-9	CASSDTRTSGESYEQYF	TGTGCCAGCAGCGATACGAGGACTAGCGGGGAATCCTACGAGCAGTACTTC
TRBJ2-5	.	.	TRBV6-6	CASKPSGRETQYF	TGTGCCAGCAAACCGAGCGGGCGAGAGACCCAGTACTTC
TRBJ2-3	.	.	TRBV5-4	CASSLEVVSTDTQYF	TGTGCCAGCAGCTTGGAAGTAGTCAGCACAGATACGCAGTATTTT
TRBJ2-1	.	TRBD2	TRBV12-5	CASGFGSGLAATNNEQFF	TGTGCTAGTGGTTTCGGTTCGGGACTAGCAGCCACCAACAATGAGCAGTTCTTC
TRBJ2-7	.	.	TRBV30	CAGTGTTYEQYF	TGTGCCGGAACCGGGACAACCTACGAGCAGTACTTC
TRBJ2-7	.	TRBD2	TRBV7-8	CASKRNPGLAGVIEQYF	TGTGCCAGCAAGAGAAACCCCGGACTAGCGGGAGTGATAGAGCAGTACTTC
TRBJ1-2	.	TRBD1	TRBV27	CASSPAQGALYYGYTF	TGTGCCAGCAGTCCCGCACAGGGGGCTCTCTACTATGGCTACACCTTC
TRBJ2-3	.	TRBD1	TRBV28	CASSRGRRTDTQYF	TGTGCCAGCTCCAGGGGGCGTCGCACAGATACGCAGTATTTT
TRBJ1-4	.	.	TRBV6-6	CASSYDGAPNEKLFF	TGTGCCAGCAGTTACGATGGGGCCCCTAATGAAAAACTGTTTTTT
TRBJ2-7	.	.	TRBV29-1	CSVCPQEAEHEQYF	TGCAGCGTTTGTCCACAAGAGGCGGAACACGAGCAGTACTTC
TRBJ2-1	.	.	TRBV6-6	CASSYGLVGAKQFF	TGTGCCAGCAGTTACGGGCTCGTAGGGGCGAAGCAGTTCTTC
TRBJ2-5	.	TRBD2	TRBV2	CASRTSGSGGETQYF	TGTGCCAGCAGAACTAGCGGGAGTGGTGGGGAGACCCAGTACTTC
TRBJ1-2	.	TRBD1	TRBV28	CASSATPGQGSGYTF	TGTGCCAGCAGTGCAACACCGGGACAGGGATCTGGCTACACCTTC
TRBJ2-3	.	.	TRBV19	CASCAVHTDTQYF	TGTGCCAGTTGTGCGGTACACACAGATACGCAGTATTTT
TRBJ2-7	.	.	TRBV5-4	CASSLGTPLGDEQYF	TGTGCCAGCAGCTTGGGGACTCCCCTAGGTGACGAGCAGTACTTC
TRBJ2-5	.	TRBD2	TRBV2	CASSEARVAGGGETQYF	TGTGCCAGCAGTGAAGCGCGAGTAGCGGGAGGGGGGGAGACCCAGTACTTC
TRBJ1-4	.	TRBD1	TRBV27	CASSPILPTGGWLDEKLFF	TGTGCCAGCAGTCCGATTCTACCCACAGGGGGATGGCTCGATGAAAAACTGTTTTTT
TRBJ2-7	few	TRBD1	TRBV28	CASSLSGQGIYEQYF	TGTGCCAGCAGTTTATCGGGACAGGGGATCTACGAGCAGTACTTC